The rows below give T cell receptor beta chains drawn from one sample of a study of cytomegalovirus exposure and HLA in healthy donors. The repertoire was sequenced with immunoSEQ multiplex PCR; TCRdb's copy has only in-frame clones and lacks some. The profile shows 150,000 to 200,000 clones, more than 60% of them singletons. Sequenced sample: PBMCs. These receptors were taken from a woman in her 40s in good health and CMV-seropositive. CDR3s include the opening cysteine and the closing phenylalanine or tryptophan. The D gene is left open where the match is weak. Size is omitted from some rows. Given values are once, few, many or a class for expanded clones.

cdr3_length	clone_size	v_call	d_call	j_call	cdr3_nt	cdr3_aa
16	.	TRBV7-8	TRBD2	TRBJ2-1	TGTGCCAGCAGCTTAGTTCCTAGCGGTACCATAGATGAGCAGTTCTTC	CASSLVPSGTIDEQFF
13	.	TRBV28	.	TRBJ2-5	TGTGCCAGCAGTCCGCGGGACCGAGAGACCCAGTACTTC	CASSPRDRETQYF
21	.	TRBV23-1	TRBD2	TRBJ2-5	TGCGCCAGCAGTCAATCGGGCCCTGGACAAGGGACTAGCGGGGAGGGAGAGACCCAGTACTTC	CASSQSGPGQGTSGEGETQYF
15	.	TRBV27	.	TRBJ2-1	TGTGCCAGCAGTTTTCGGTCCCGCTCCTACAATGAGCAGTTCTTC	CASSFRSRSYNEQFF
15	few	TRBV28	TRBD2	TRBJ2-7	TGTGCCAGCAGCCGACGGGGCGGGAGCGGCCTCGAGCAGTACTTC	CASSRRGGSGLEQYF
14	few	TRBV6-1	TRBD1	TRBJ2-7	TGTGCCAGCACTACCGGGACAGGGTCCTACGAGCAGTACTTC	CASTTGTGSYEQYF
15	.	TRBV5-4	TRBD2	TRBJ2-3	TGTGCCAGCAGCTTGGTGGGGACTACAACAGATACGCAGTATTTT	CASSLVGTTTDTQYF
14	.	TRBV28	TRBD1	TRBJ2-1	TGTGCCAGCAGCCGTACAGGGGGCACGGGGGAGCAGTTCTTC	CASSRTGGTGEQFF
17	.	TRBV19	.	TRBJ2-5	TGTGCCAGTAGCCCCGGGGGGCGGGGCTTATTCCAAGAGACCCAGTACTTC	CASSPGGRGLFQETQYF
14	.	TRBV7-9	TRBD2	TRBJ2-5	TGTGCCAGCAGCTTAACTAGCGGGAGAGAGACCCAGTACTTC	CASSLTSGRETQYF
14	.	TRBV5-1	TRBD2	TRBJ2-5	TGCGCCAGCAGCTGGACTAGTGGCCAAGAGACCCAGTACTTC	CASSWTSGQETQYF
14	.	TRBV11-2	.	TRBJ2-4	TGTGCCAGCAGCTTAGAGGCCCGTGGTAACATTCAGTACTTC	CASSLEARGNIQYF
14	.	TRBV11-2	TRBD1	TRBJ2-3	TGTGCCAGCGGGTGGGACAGAAACACAGATACGCAGTATTTT	CASGWDRNTDTQYF
15	.	TRBV4-1	TRBD2	TRBJ2-7	TGCGCCAGCAGCCACATAGCGGGAGTCATCTACGAGCAGTACTTC	CASSHIAGVIYEQYF
14	.	TRBV19	TRBD2	TRBJ2-1	TGTGCCAGTACCTTCGGACTAGCGGGATCTGAGCAGTTCTTC	CASTFGLAGSEQFF
14	.	TRBV7-9	.	TRBJ1-1	TGTGCCAGCAGCTTAGTAGGGGCCAACACTGAAGCTTTCTTT	CASSLVGANTEAFF
14	.	TRBV28	TRBD1	TRBJ1-2	TGTGCCAGCAGTACAGGGGGAGCTAACTATGGCTACACCTTC	CASSTGGANYGYTF
16	few	TRBV6-5	TRBD2	TRBJ2-7	TGTGCCAGCAGTTTACTAGCGGGAGGGAGATCCTACGAGCAGTACTTC	CASSLLAGGRSYEQYF
15	.	TRBV5-1	.	TRBJ1-1	TGCGCCAGCAGCTTGGTCGGGACAAGGAACACTGAAGCTTTCTTT	CASSLVGTRNTEAFF
14	once	TRBV19	TRBD1	TRBJ1-1	TGTGCCAGTAGTATGCTCACAGGGGGCACTGAAGCTTTCTTT	CASSMLTGGTEAFF
17	.	TRBV7-9	TRBD2	TRBJ2-5	TGTGCCAGCAGCCAGGGACTAGCGGGAGTCCGCCGAGAGACCCAGTACTTC	CASSQGLAGVRRETQYF
14	.	TRBV9	TRBD1	TRBJ2-7	TGTGCCAGCGGATCAGGGGGCGCAAACTACGAGCAGTACTTC	CASGSGGANYEQYF
14	.	TRBV10-1	TRBD1	TRBJ1-2	TGCGCCAGCAGCTCCGGGACAGCTAACTATGGCTACACCTTC	CASSSGTANYGYTF
12	.	TRBV29-1	.	TRBJ1-1	TGCAGCGTTGCGGTCTTGAGCACTGAAGCTTTCTTT	CSVAVLSTEAFF
19	few	TRBV5-6	TRBD2	TRBJ2-3	TGTGCCAGCAGCTCCTTGCGCTGGCTAGCGGGAGGAAACACAGATACGCAGTATTTT	CASSSLRWLAGGNTDTQYF
11	.	TRBV19	.	TRBJ2-3	TGTGCCAGTAGTACGACAGATACGCAGTATTTT	CASSTTDTQYF
14	.	TRBV27	.	TRBJ2-7	TGTGCCAGCAGTCCGCGAACAGGGTCTGGCGAGCAGTACTTC	CASSPRTGSGEQYF
16	.	TRBV7-9	.	TRBJ2-6	TGTGCCAGCAGCTTAGCGACAGGCTCTGGGGCCAACGTCCTGACTTTC	CASSLATGSGANVLTF
15	once	TRBV29-1	TRBD2	TRBJ2-1	TGCAGCGTTGAGGGGGGACTAGGGGTTAGGGATGAGCAGTTCTTC	CSVEGGLGVRDEQFF
16	few	TRBV19	TRBD1	TRBJ1-3	TGTGCCAGTAGGTTGACAGGGGTCAGCTCTGGAAACACCATATATTTT	CASRLTGVSSGNTIYF
15	once	TRBV5-5	.	TRBJ1-5	TGTGCCAGCAGCTTTGGGGGCTATAGCAATCAGCCCCAGCATTTT	CASSFGGYSNQPQHF
16	.	TRBV7-9	TRBD1	TRBJ1-4	TGTGCCAGCAGCCGAACAGGGGGTTACGAGGATGAAAAACTGTTTTTT	CASSRTGGYEDEKLFF
14	.	TRBV5-1	.	TRBJ1-1	TGCGCCAGCAGCTTGGACTCGTTGAACACTGAAGCTTTCTTT	CASSLDSLNTEAFF
15	.	TRBV7-9	TRBD1	TRBJ1-2	TGTGCCAGCAGCTCAAAATTGACAGGGCACGATGGCTACACCTTC	CASSSKLTGHDGYTF
18	.	TRBV28	.	TRBJ2-7	TGTGCCAGCAGTTTCCCCAACAGGGTTCGATACTTCTCCTACGAGCAGTACTTC	CASSFPNRVRYFSYEQYF
15	.	TRBV18	TRBD1	TRBJ1-2	TGTGCCAGCTCACCCCCGAATCACAGGGGTCATGGCTACACCTTC	CASSPPNHRGHGYTF
14	.	TRBV6-5	TRBD1	TRBJ1-5	TGTGCCAGCAGCTATGGACAGGGAGGGCAGCCCCAGCATTTT	CASSYGQGGQPQHF
16	.	TRBV27	TRBD2	TRBJ2-1	TGTGCCAGCAGTTTCTCAGCGGGAGAGGACTACAATGAGCAGTTCTTC	CASSFSAGEDYNEQFF
13	.	TRBV19	.	TRBJ1-4	TGTGCCAGTAGCCCCAATTTAGCGGAAAAACTGTTTTTT	CASSPNLAEKLFF
14	.	TRBV27	.	TRBJ1-1	TGTGCCAGCATGGTGCGGGGCCCGAACACTGAAGCTTTCTTT	CASMVRGPNTEAFF
13	.	TRBV18	.	TRBJ1-2	TGTGCCAGCTCACCTGAGCTGAACTATGGCTACACCTTC	CASSPELNYGYTF
13	.	TRBV5-1	.	TRBJ2-4	TGCGCCAGCAGCGTCGGAGAAAAAAACATTCAGTACTTC	CASSVGEKNIQYF
13	.	TRBV5-1	.	TRBJ2-7	TGCGCCAGCAGCTTGGAGGCGGGGCTCGAGCAGTACTTC	CASSLEAGLEQYF
14	.	TRBV19	.	TRBJ1-1	TGTGCCAGTAGTATATCAAGACAGGACACTGAAGCTTTCTTT	CASSISRQDTEAFF
13	.	TRBV9	.	TRBJ1-2	TGTGCCAGCAGCGTAGGGACAGACTATGGCTACACCTTC	CASSVGTDYGYTF
19	.	TRBV14	.	TRBJ2-7	TGTGCCAGCAGCCAAGGTCCCACTAATCGGAGGAAGAGCTCCTACGAGCAGTACTTC	CASSQGPTNRRKSSYEQYF
14	few	TRBV9	TRBD1	TRBJ2-7	TGTGCCAGCAGCGTCGGGGACAGGGGCTACGAGCAGTACTTC	CASSVGDRGYEQYF
14	.	TRBV28	.	TRBJ2-7	TGTGCCAGCAGGGATTTGGACAGAACCTACGAGCAGTACTTC	CASRDLDRTYEQYF
14	.	TRBV27	TRBD1	TRBJ2-7	TGTGCCAGCAGATCGACAGGGGTGCAATACGAGCAGTACTTC	CASRSTGVQYEQYF
14	.	TRBV27	TRBD2	TRBJ2-7	TGTGCCAGCAGTCTAGCGGGATCCCTCTACGAGCAGTACTTC	CASSLAGSLYEQYF
12	.	TRBV19	TRBD1	TRBJ2-7	TGTGCCAGTAGCCGGGGACAGGGCGAGCAGTACTTC	CASSRGQGEQYF
13	.	TRBV5-1	.	TRBJ2-7	TGCGCCAGCAGCTTGCCAGACTCCTACGAGCAGTACTTC	CASSLPDSYEQYF
17	.	TRBV6-4	TRBD1	TRBJ2-5	TGTGCCAGCAGTGACGTTCAGCCGGGACAGCAACAAGAGACCCAGTACTTC	CASSDVQPGQQQETQYF